The 27 T cell receptor delta chains given below trace back to one sample, sequenced in a study of gamma-delta T cells after stem cell transplantation. TCRdb reanalysed the RT-PCR reads with CATT. Of more than 2,000 delta-chain clones in the sample, approximately 3.8% are singletons; the top ten hold about two fifths. The specimen was gamma-delta T cells. All receptors come from a human donor. It is not recorded whose cells these are; they may come from a transplant donor.

This clone has more than one count but fewer than ten. The mismatch at residue 3 between this DNA's translation and the TCRdb protein of a much larger clone likely reflects a read error; the protein shown is translated from the DNA. The genes are TRDV2 and TRDJ1, with 11 bases fitting TRDD3. The CDR3 covers 18 residues. Germline values: CDR1 GEAIGNYY, CDR2 EKD. The CDR3 loop reads CARDTILGDRGYTDKLIF. CDR3 bases: TGTGCCCGTGACACGATACTGGGGGATAGAGGGTACACCGATAAACTCATCTTT.

This clone is termed medium-sized. A far larger clone lies a single base away; this is likely a read error. CDR3 in amino acids: CAFETPIPHADKLIF. CDR3 nucleotide sequence: TGTGCCTTTGAGACCCCTATACCCCACGCCGATAAACTCATCTTT. The chain joins TRDV3 to TRDJ1, with D hard to call. The V gene lost 2 bases and the J gene lost 3 bases, with 19 bases spanning the gap. The CDR3 totals 15 residues. From germline, CDR1 is TVYSNPD and CDR2 GDNSRS (reference sequence). Looking up the rest from reference TRDV3 and TRDJ1 gives the full variable domain: CDKVTQSSPDQTVASGSEVVLLCTYDTVYSNPDLFWYRIRPDYSFQFVFYGDNSRSEGADFTQGRFSVKHILTQKAFHLVISPVRTEDSATYYCAFETPIPHADKLIFGKGTRVTVEP.

The sample holds a few counts of this clone. V gene TRDV2 combines with J gene TRDJ1, with TRDD3 matching 13 bases. V lost 0 bases, J lost 4 bases, and 10 bases stayed unmatched. Germline lookup yields CDR1 GEAIGNYY and CDR2 EKD. This CDR3 comprises 18 residues. The chain's CDR3 is CACDTIGPLGDTIDKLIF. The DNA for the CDR3 is TGTGCCTGTGACACCATAGGGCCACTGGGGGATACGATCGATAAACTCATCTTT.

J is TRDJ1 and V is TRDV2; 13 bases align to TRDD3. With V trimmed by 0 bases and J by 0 bases, 9 bases remained unmatched. CDR1 and CDR2 (germline): GEAIGNYY, EKD. The CDR3 is 19 amino acids. The CDR3 coding sequence is TGTGCCTGTGACACCCTCTCCGTACTGGGGGATACGGACACCGATAAACTCATCTTT. Its protein product is CACDTLSVLGDTDTDKLIF.

This clone rates as medium-sized (0.01 to 0.1%). The chain joins TRDV2 to TRDJ1; 13 bases agree with TRDD3. The junction had 7 bases not matched to a gene; V was cut back by 3 bases and J by 1 base. This CDR3 is built from 17 residues. Germline values: CDR1 GEAIGNYY, CDR2 EKD. In DNA, the CDR3 is TGTGCCTGTGACTCTTTACTGGGGGATACGCTCACCGATAAACTCATCTTT. This codes for CACDSLLGDTLTDKLIF.

This clone was found a few times. It may be a read error: a sequence one base away is much more abundant. The sample holds other DNA sequences that translate to the same CDR3. The DNA for the CDR3 is TGTGCCTGCGACACGCTGGGAGATACCCAAAGCTCCTGGGACACCCGACAGATGTTTTTC. It is translated as CACDTLGDTQSSWDTRQMFF. The chain recombines TRDV2 with TRDJ3; a weak D match, TRDD3 (5 bases). Germline-derived CDR1 and CDR2 are GEAIGNYY and EKD. The CDR3 length is 20 residues.

Notes on this clone: A read error may explain this, as a much larger clone is one base away. The chain has TRDV2 and TRDJ4; 9 bases map to TRDD3. V was pared by 1 base and J by 3 bases, with 20 bases of the junction left unmatched. The germline V gene has CDR1 GEAIGNYY and CDR2 EKD. The CDR3 has 19 amino acids. The CDR3 DNA reads TGTGCCTGTGACACTATTCCTTCACTGGGGGACGATTGGGGAGGACCCCTGATCTTT. Amino acid sequence: CACDTIPSLGDDWGGPLIF.

This clone is medium-sized. The chain is built from TRDV2 and TRDJ1, with no clear D. CDR3 length: 14 residues. Deletions cut 3 bases from V and 2 bases from J, with 12 bases between. The germline V gene encodes CDR1 GEAIGNYY and CDR2 EKD. The CDR3 loop is CACDPLVKTDKLIF. The DNA for the CDR3 is TGTGCCTGTGACCCCCTCGTTAAGACCGATAAACTCATCTTT.

Comment on this clone: Other DNA sequences in the sample encode the same CDR3. This chain links TRDV1 with TRDJ1, with a weak D call TRDD3 (6 bases). The CDR3 length is 20 residues. The germline V gene has CDR1 TSWWSYY and CDR2 QGS. V lost 8 bases and J 0 bases, leaving 31 bases between the germline ends. As DNA, the CDR3 is TGTGCTCTTACATTGGCCCCCGTCGAGACCTGGGGCCCCTACACCGATAAACTCATCTTT. It is translated as CALTLAPVETWGPYTDKLIF.

About this clone itself: It may be a read error: a sequence one base away is much more abundant. Other DNA sequences in the same sample also yield this CDR3. V and J are TRDV2 and TRDJ2, with 7 bases identical to TRDD3. Germline-derived CDR1 and CDR2 are GEAIGNYY and EKD. CDR3 length equals 18 residues. V gave up 0 bases and J gave up 11 bases; unmatched junction bases: 20. CDR3 nucleotide sequence: TGTGCCTGTGACACCGTAGCAGGAGTGGGGGACACGCTGGGTCAACTCTTCTTT. Translation: CACDTVAGVGDTLGQLFF.

A note on this clone: TCRdb's listed protein matches a much larger clone and diverges from this DNA's translation at residue 10, likely through a read error; the protein shown comes from the DNA. The genes are TRDV2 and TRDJ1, with D perhaps TRDD3 (5 bases). The germline V gene has CDR1 GEAIGNYY and CDR2 EKD. The CDR3 covers 15 residues. The V end lost 0 bases, the J end lost 3 bases, and 13 bases lay between the germline ends. CDR3 in amino acids: CACDTVGTNADKLIF. The CDR3 DNA reads TGTGCCTGTGACACCGTGGGGACGAACGCCGATAAACTCATCTTT.

This clone is labeled medium-sized (0.01 to 0.1%). V usage is TRDV2 and J usage is TRDJ1; TRDD3 matches at 9 bases. This CDR3 has 19 amino acids. Trimming at V came to 3 bases and at J to 2 bases, leaving 18 bases not matched to a gene. The germline V gene encodes CDR1 GEAIGNYY and CDR2 EKD. The CDR3 sequence: CACDDLSEGWGMNTDKLIF. CDR3 nucleotide sequence: TGTGCCTGTGACGATCTCTCGGAGGGCTGGGGGATGAATACCGATAAACTCATCTTT.

This clone ranks as medium-sized (0.01 to 0.1%). The rearrangement joins TRDV2 to TRDJ1; the match to TRDD3 covers 8 bases. This CDR3 spans 16 amino acids. V trimming: 2 bases; J trimming: 2 bases; junction bases outside the gene matches: 9. The V gene's germline CDR1 is GEAIGNYY and CDR2 EKD. The CDR3 DNA follows: TGTGCCTGTGACAAACTGGGGGCCTTGTGGACCGATAAACTCATCTTT. Protein sequence: CACDKLGALWTDKLIF.

On this clone itself: TCRdb's entry gives the protein of a much larger clone, which mismatches this DNA's translation at residue 10, likely from a read error; the protein reported here is translated from the DNA. This chain links TRDV2 with TRDJ1; 7 nucleotides align to TRDD2. Germline V gene sequence: CDR1 GEAIGNYY, CDR2 EKD. With V trimmed by 3 bases and J by 1 base, 16 bases remained unmatched. The CDR3 consists of 18 residues. CDR3 in amino acids: CACDRIPTGGTLTDKLIF. CDR3 DNA: TGTGCCTGTGACCGCATTCCTACGGGGGGTACGCTCACCGATAAACTCATCTTT.

This clone was picked up a small number of times. A far larger clone lies a single base away; this is likely a read error. The sample has other DNA sequences that encode this CDR3 too. The V call is TRDV2, the J call TRDJ1; D not certain. CDR1 is GEAIGNYY, CDR2 EKD, per germline. This CDR3 spans 14 amino acids. The CDR3 bases are TGTGCCTGTGACGCGCTAGCGTACACCGATAAACTCATTTTT. Protein sequence: CACDALAYTDKLIF.

This clone is large by share. The sample contains more than one DNA sequence encoding this CDR3. The gene calls are TRDV1 and TRDJ1, with D perhaps TRDD2 or TRDD3 (7 bases each). Germline V gives CDR1 TSWWSYY, CDR2 QGS. This CDR3 spans 29 amino acids. V dropped 0 bases and J dropped 0 bases, with 50 bases sitting between them. The CDR3 DNA is TGTGCTCTTGGGGAACTGGGTTTCTTCCTAAGGCCGCCTGGGGGCTGGATGGGAGTAGGTACTTCCTACACCGATAAACTCATCTTT. Its translation: CALGELGFFLRPPGGWMGVGTSYTDKLIF.

Turning to this clone: At one boundary the junction diverges from the germline segment, which might be a read error. The chain recombines TRDV1 with TRDJ1, with D perhaps matching TRDD2 (9 bases). CDR3 length: 20 residues. The V gene's germline CDR1 is TSWWSYY and CDR2 QGS. The CDR3 reads CALREDDPSYWGEHTDKHIF. Written as DNA, the CDR3 is TGTGCTCTTAGGGAAGACGATCCTTCCTACTGGGGGGAACACACCGATAAACACATCTTT.

This clone was seen more than once but under ten times. A much larger clone is a single base away; this may be a read error. The same CDR3 can be traced to other DNA sequences in this sample. V is TRDV2 and J is TRDJ1, with 12 bases aligning to TRDD3. This CDR3 is built from 19 residues. Germline V gives CDR1 GEAIGNYY, CDR2 EKD. CDR3 in amino acids: CACDPILLGDTRSTDKLIF. CDR3 nucleotides: TGTGCCTGTGACCCAATACTACTGGGGGATACAAGAAGCACCGACAAACTCATCTTT.

The sample holds a few counts of this clone. A read error is the likely source, as a far larger clone sits one nucleotide away. This sample also contains other DNA sequences that code for the same CDR3. V gene TRDV2 combines with J gene TRDJ1; maybe TRDD3 (5 bases). Germline CDR1 and CDR2: GEAIGNYY and EKD. V shed 0 bases and J shed 4 bases, with 11 bases lying between them. The CDR3 sequence is 14 residues long. CDR3 sequence reads: CACDTVLGNDKLIF. The DNA of the CDR3 is TGTGCCTGTGACACCGTGCTGGGCAACGATAAACTCATCTTT.

On this clone itself: Given a much more abundant clone one base away, this may be a read error. Distinct nucleotide sequences in the sample also encode this CDR3. The chain joins TRDV1 to TRDJ1; no definite D call. The ends were cut back, 5 bases at V and 0 bases at J, with 28 bases in the middle. Germline lookup yields CDR1 TSWWSYY and CDR2 QGS. The CDR3 spans 20 residues. The CDR3 DNA reads as TGTGCTCTTGGGAATTTTTGGCCCGTCTGGTTGCTTGGGTACACCGATAAACTCATCTTT. It codes for CALGNFWPVWLLGYTDKLIF.

This clone appeared a few times. The protein recorded in TCRdb matches a much larger clone and deviates from this DNA's translation at residue 14, suggesting a read error; the protein here is obtained by translating the DNA. This sequence joins TRDV2 and TRDJ1; 13 nucleotides line up with TRDD3. The trim removed 2 bases at V and 3 bases at J, leaving 14 bases unmatched. This CDR3 region has 19 residues. Germline CDR1 reads GEAIGNYY; CDR2 reads EKD. CDR3 residues: CACDSVGRTGGYDADKLIF. CDR3 DNA sequence: TGTGCCTGTGACAGTGTGGGACGTACTGGGGGATACGACGCCGATAAACTCATCTTT.

With regard to this clone: TCRdb assigns this DNA the protein of a much larger clone, which departs from its translation at residue 5; this likely reflects a read error, and the protein shown comes from translating the DNA. The chain is built from TRDV2 and TRDJ1, with 9 bases matching TRDD3. Per the germline V gene, CDR1 is GEAIGNYY and CDR2 is EKD. This CDR3 has 17 residues. For the CDR3, the DNA is TGTGCCTGTGACGCTCTGGGGGATTCCGGATTTCGCGATAAGCTCATCTTT. Translated: CACDALGDSGFRDKLIF.

This clone showed up just a few times. TCRdb's protein, taken from a much larger clone, differs from this DNA's translation at residue 15, likely owing to a read error; the protein displayed comes from the DNA. The chain carries TRDV2 and TRDJ1, with TRDD3 identical over 8 bases. The CDR3 is made up of 18 amino acids. Per the germline V gene, CDR1 is GEAIGNYY and CDR2 is EKD. CDR3 nucleotides: TGTGCCTGTGACACCGTTCGTAACTGGGGGGCCTACACCGATAACCTCATCTTT. Translation: CACDTVRNWGAYTDNLIF.

By sample fraction, this clone is large (0.1 to 1%). Other DNA sequences in this sample translate to the same CDR3. The chain links TRDV2 to TRDJ1; weak D call: TRDD3 (5 bases). The V and J ends lost 3 bases and 0 bases respectively, with 19 bases between them. Germline values: CDR1 GEAIGNYY, CDR2 EKD. CDR3 length: 17 residues. The CDR3 region has the DNA TGTGCCTGTGACGGTCTAAGGGGGGCCACGGACACCGATAAACTCATCTTT. It translates to CACDGLRGATDTDKLIF.

This clone was observed a handful of times. The rearrangement uses TRDV2 and TRDJ1; 13 bases are a match to TRDD3. Germline CDR1 reads GEAIGNYY; CDR2 reads EKD. The J segment lost 3 bases and the V segment lost 0 bases, leaving 6 bases of the junction unmatched. CDR3 length equals 17 residues. DNA for the CDR3: TGTGCCTGTGACACCGTACTGGGGGATACGTCCCCCGATAAACTCATCTTT. It codes for CACDTVLGDTSPDKLIF.

This clone was found a few times. TCRdb attributes to this sequence the protein of a much larger clone, which differs from the DNA translation at residue 3; a read error is likely, and the protein displayed is translated from the DNA. V gene TRDV2 combines with J gene TRDJ2, with TRDD3 matching 8 bases. CDR3 size: 14 residues. Germline V lookup: CDR1 GEAIGNYY, CDR2 EKD. In nucleotides, the CDR3 is TGTGCCCGTGACAGAGTGGGGGATACAGCACAACTCTTCTTT. It translates to CARDRVGDTAQLFF.

About this clone: One base away lies a much larger clone, so this may be a sequencing read error. The genes are TRDV2 and TRDJ1, with 13 positions matching TRDD3. The CDR3 spans 17 residues. Per germline, CDR1 GEAIGNYY and CDR2 EKD. V shed 5 bases and J 1 base; nucleotides not matched to a gene: 9. As DNA, the CDR3 is TGTGCCTGTGGCACTCTACTGGGGGATACGCTCACCGATAAACTCATCTTT. Its protein product is CACGTLLGDTLTDKLIF.